The entry below gives a single TCR beta chain sequence along with its context. The data derive from a study of T cell changes during pregnancy in multiple sclerosis. Profiled with immunoSEQ multiplex PCR; TCRdb holds only in-frame clones, not every one. The sample lists 90,000 or so clones, around 93% occurring once. CDR1 SGHRS and CDR2 YFSETQ come from the germline V gene. CDR3 length equals 17 residues. The V gene lost 3 bases and the J gene lost 3 bases, with 19 bases spanning the gap. This sequence joins TRBV5-1 and TRBJ2-1; D perhaps matches TRBD2 (6 bases). The sequences come from peripheral blood, collected before pregnancy. This receptor was identified in a female donor with multiple sclerosis, enrolled in a pregnancy study. The CDR3 DNA reads as TGCGCCAGCAGCTCGCCCTCCACGGGGGACTTCTACAATGAGCAGTTCTTC. It yields the protein CASSSPSTGDFYNEQFF.